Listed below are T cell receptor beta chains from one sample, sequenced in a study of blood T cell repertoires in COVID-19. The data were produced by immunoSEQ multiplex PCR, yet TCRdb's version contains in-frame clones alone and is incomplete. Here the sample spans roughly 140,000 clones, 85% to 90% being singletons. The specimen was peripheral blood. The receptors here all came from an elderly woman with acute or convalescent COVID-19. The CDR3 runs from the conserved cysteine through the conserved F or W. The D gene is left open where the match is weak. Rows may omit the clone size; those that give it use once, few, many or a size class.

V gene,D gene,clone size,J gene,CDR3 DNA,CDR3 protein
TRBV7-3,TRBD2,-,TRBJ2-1,TGTGCCAGCAGCTTAGAGGGGACTAGCTTCCGTGAGCAGTTCTTC,CASSLEGTSFREQFF
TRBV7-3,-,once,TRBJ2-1,TGTGCCAGCAGCTTAATGGGGCCCGGCCCCATCAATGAGCAGTTCTTC,CASSLMGPGPINEQFF
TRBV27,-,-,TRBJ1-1,TGTGCCAGCAGTTTATCTGGCAGGGGAACTGAAGCTTTCTTT,CASSLSGRGTEAFF
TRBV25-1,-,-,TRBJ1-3,TGTGCCAGCAGCAGGACAGCCTCTGGAAACACCATATATTTT,CASSRTASGNTIYF
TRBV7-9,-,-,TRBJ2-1,TGTGCCAGCAGCTTAGATCGGGGGAGCTACAATGAGCAGTTCTTC,CASSLDRGSYNEQFF
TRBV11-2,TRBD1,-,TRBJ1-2,TGTGCCAGCAGCTTAGAGGGACAGGGGGCATATGGGGGCTACACCTTC,CASSLEGQGAYGGYTF
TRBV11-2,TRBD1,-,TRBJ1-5,TGTGCCAGCAGCACCGCGCAGGGACAGAATCAGCCCCAGCATTTT,CASSTAQGQNQPQHF
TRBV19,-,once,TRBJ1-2,TGTGCCAGTAGTGACCGACGGGGTGGCAACTATGGCTACACCTTC,CASSDRRGGNYGYTF
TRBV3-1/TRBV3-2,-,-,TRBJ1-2,TGTGCCAGCAGCCAAGTTCAGGGGAACTATGGCTACACCTTC,CASSQVQGNYGYTF
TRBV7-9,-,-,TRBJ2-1,TGTGCCAGCAGTACATACAATGAGCAGTTCTTC,CASSTYNEQFF
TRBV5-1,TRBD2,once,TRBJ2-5,TGCGCCACTCGGACTAGCGGGGGGTCTCAAGAGACCCAGTACTTC,CATRTSGGSQETQYF
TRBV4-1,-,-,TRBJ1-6,TGCGCCAGCAGCCAAGCTGATAGGGGGACACCCCTCCACTTT,CASSQADRGTPLHF
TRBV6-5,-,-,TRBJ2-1,TGTGCCAGCAGTTACTCGAGATACAATGAGCAGTTCTTC,CASSYSRYNEQFF
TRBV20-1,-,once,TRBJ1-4,TGCAGTGCTAGTGTCCCTACAACTAATGAAAAACTGTTTTTT,CSASVPTTNEKLFF
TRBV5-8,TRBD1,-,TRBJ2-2,TGTGCCAGCATGGGGACAGGACGCCTGATCTGGAACACCGGGGAGCTGTTTTTT,CASMGTGRLIWNTGELFF
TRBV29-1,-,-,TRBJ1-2,TGCAGCGTTGAAGACGGGCCAGCGGGCTATGGCTACACCTTC,CSVEDGPAGYGYTF
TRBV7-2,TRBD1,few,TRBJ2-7,TGTGCCAGCAGCCCCCTAACCCGACAGGGAACCTACGAGCAGTACTTC,CASSPLTRQGTYEQYF
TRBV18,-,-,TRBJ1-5,TGTGCCAGCTCACCACGCGCGACGGGAGATCAGCCCCAGCATTTT,CASSPRATGDQPQHF
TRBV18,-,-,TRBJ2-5,TGTGCCAGCTCACCTGGGACACAAGAGACCCAGTACTTC,CASSPGTQETQYF
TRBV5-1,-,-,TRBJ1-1,TGCGCCAGCAGCTTGTTGGGGACTGACACTGAAGCTTTCTTT,CASSLLGTDTEAFF
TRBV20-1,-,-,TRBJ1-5,TGCAGTGCTAGAGATCAGGTGGCCCAGCATTTT,CSARDQVAQHF
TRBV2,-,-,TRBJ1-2,TGTGCCAGCGAACAGTGGGACTCTAACAAGGTCTTC,CASEQWDSNKVF
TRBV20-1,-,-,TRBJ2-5,TGCAGTGCTAGCGGGAGAGAGACCCAGTACTTC,CSASGRETQYF
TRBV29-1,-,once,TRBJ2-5,TGCAGCGTATCAGGGAAAGGAAGCAACCAAGAGACCCAGTACTTC,CSVSGKGSNQETQYF
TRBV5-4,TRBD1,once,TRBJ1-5,TGTGCCAGCAGCGTGACAGGGAGCAATCAGCCCCAGCATTTT,CASSVTGSNQPQHF
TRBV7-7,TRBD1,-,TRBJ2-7,TGTGCTAGCAGCTTGGGACAGGGAGTTTCCTACGAGCAGTACTTC,CASSLGQGVSYEQYF
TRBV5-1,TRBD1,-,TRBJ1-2,TGCGCCAGCAGCTCTCCGGGACAGGGAACTAACTATGGCTACACCTTC,CASSSPGQGTNYGYTF
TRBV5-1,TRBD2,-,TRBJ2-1,TGCGCCAGCAGTGGGCTAGCGGGGGGCCACGGCGAGTACAATGAGCAGTTCTTC,CASSGLAGGHGEYNEQFF